These 11 T cell receptor beta chains came from one sample sequenced in a study of beta chain features in type 1 diabetes. Overall study findings and caveats: Patients with Type 1 diabetes showed moderately but significantly shorter TCRB CDR3s in all four CD4+ subsets.

Sequencing targeted expressed TCRB transcripts, as all isolated RNA had been reverse transcribed. The repertoire was sequenced with immunoSEQ multiplex PCR; TCRdb's copy has only in-frame clones and lacks some. The table shows roughly 730,000 clones, with around an eighth occurring only once. These receptors' targets are unknown. The source material was naive CD4+ T cells from blood. The source of these receptors is a man younger than 30 with type 1 diabetes.

The chain uses TRBV5-1 and TRBJ2-5; 12 bases map to TRBD1. V shed 4 bases and J 4 bases; nucleotides not matched to a gene: 5. The CDR3 consists of 15 residues. Germline-derived CDR1 and CDR2 are SGHRS and YFSETQ. As DNA, the CDR3 is TGCGCCAGCAGCCTGGGGGACAGGGGGCTAGAGACCCAGTACTTC. Protein sequence: CASSLGDRGLETQYF.

As to this clone: Other nucleotide sequences from this sample produce the same CDR3. The CDR3 DNA reads TGCAGCGTTGGCGGACGCCTTAACACTGAAGCTTTCTTT. It translates to CSVGGRLNTEAFF. The gene calls are TRBV29-1 and TRBJ1-1; D is uncertain. V was clipped by 4 bases and J by 2 bases, with 11 bases between them. The CDR3 covers 13 residues. The germline V gene encodes CDR1 SQVTM and CDR2 ANQGSEA.

This clone has only a few counts. The chain employs TRBV10-1 and TRBJ2-3, with TRBD2 identical over 8 bases. From germline, CDR1 is WNHNN and CDR2 SYGVQD (reference sequence). V lost 3 bases to trimming and J lost 2 bases; unmatched junction nucleotides: 1. The CDR3 has 14 residues. The DNA for the CDR3 is TGCGCCAGCAGTGAACTAGCGGCCACAGATACGCAGTATTTT. It yields the protein CASSELAATDTQYF.

A note on this clone: Other DNA variants within this sample encode the same CDR3. The CDR3 nucleotides are TGTGCCAGCAGTTATTCCGGGACAGGGGGGGAGACCCAGTACTTC. It encodes CASSYSGTGGETQYF. J is TRBJ2-5 and V is TRBV6-5, with 11 bases fitting TRBD1. The CDR3 has 15 residues. V shed 3 bases and J 5 bases; nucleotides not matched to a gene: 5. CDR1 and CDR2 from the germline V gene are MNHEY and SVGAGI.

Points on this clone: At the DNA level, this CDR3 is encoded by other sequences in the same sample as well. The chain carries TRBV9 and TRBJ1-5, with D hard to call. Germline CDR1 is SGDLS and CDR2 is YYNGEE. The CDR3 extends over 13 amino acids. The V end was cut by 2 bases, the J end by 1 base, with 4 bases between. CDR3 bases: TGTGCCAGCAGCGTTGGGAGCAATCAGCCCCAGCATTTT. Translation gives CASSVGSNQPQHF.

The CDR3 DNA follows: TGTGCCATCAGTGAGGACAGGGGAGTCCACGAGCAGTACTTC. The encoded protein is CAISEDRGVHEQYF. The V call is TRBV10-3, the J call TRBJ2-7; 8 bases are a match to TRBD1. Unmatched junction bases numbered 5, after V lost 2 bases and J lost 5 bases. Germline values: CDR1 ENHRY, CDR2 SYGVKD. The CDR3 runs 14 residues.

Comments on this clone: Other DNA sequences in this specimen translate into the identical CDR3. This chain uses TRBV2 with TRBJ1-1; D not certain. The CDR3 length is 13 residues. Per the germline V gene, CDR1 is SNHLY and CDR2 is FYNNEI. Trimming left V 3 bases short and J 0 bases short, with 5 bases between. This CDR3 reads CASSEGLNTEAFF. In nucleotides, the CDR3 is TGTGCCAGCAGTGAGGGCCTGAACACTGAAGCTTTCTTT. Combining the CDR3 with reference TRBV2 and TRBJ1-1 gives the whole variable domain EPEVTQTPSHQVTQMGQEVILRCVPISNHLYFYWYRQILGQKVEFLVSFYNNEISEKSEIFDDQFSVERPDGSNFTLKIRSTKLEDSAMYFCASSEGLNTEAFFGQGTRLTVV.

The sample holds a few counts of this clone. The CDR3 bases are TGTGCCAGCAGCCCGGGACAGGTTCAGGGGCAGTACTTC. This gives the protein CASSPGQVQGQYF. V is TRBV5-4 and J is TRBJ2-7, with TRBD1 matching 8 bases. With V trimmed by 4 bases and J by 9 bases, 9 bases remained unmatched. CDR1 and CDR2 (germline): SGHNT, YYREEE (reference sequence). CDR3 length equals 13 residues.

The chain uses TRBV27 and TRBJ2-7, with D possibly called TRBD1 or TRBD2 (5 bases each). V lost 3 bases to trimming and J lost 1 base, with 10 bases between them. This CDR3 is 14 amino acids long. The germline V gene encodes CDR1 MNHEY and CDR2 SMNVEV (reference sequence). This CDR3 reads CASSFGADSYEQYF. The CDR3 DNA reads TGTGCCAGCAGTTTCGGGGCAGATTCCTACGAGCAGTACTTC.

This clone was seen a few times. V gene TRBV29-1 combines with J gene TRBJ2-3, with 11 bases identical to TRBD2. Germline-derived CDR1 and CDR2 are SQVTM and ANQGSEA. This CDR3 is 14 amino acids long. J was trimmed by 4 bases and V by 7 bases; bases with no gene match: 7. CDR3 nucleotides: TGCAGCGGTACTAGCGGGGGAACCGCAGATACGCAGTATTTT. Amino acid sequence: CSGTSGGTADTQYF.

Turning to this clone: Other DNA sequences in this sample translate to the same CDR3. The chain recombines TRBV9 with TRBJ1-2; D is ambiguous. CDR3 length equals 12 residues. The V end lost 0 bases, the J end lost 8 bases, and 8 bases lay between the germline ends. Germline CDR1 is SGDLS and CDR2 is YYNGEE. CDR3 coding DNA: TGTGCCAGCAGCGTAGGGGTTGGGGGCTACACCTTC. Residues: CASSVGVGGYTF.